Shown below are 24 T cell receptor beta chains from a single sample sequenced in a study of blood T cell repertoires in COVID-19 (dated by TCRdb to about 2020). The library was made by the immunoSEQ multiplex PCR assay. TCRdb mirrors the immuneACCESS table, restricted to in-frame sequences. Some clones are absent from its copies; in checked studies, under half trace to an unresolved V gene, and the reason for the others is unknown. The sample data list roughly 230,000 clones, and around 87% of these were observed just once. The ten top clones hold roughly 2% of the sample. Source material: peripheral blood. The origin of the receptors is an older woman with COVID-19, enrolled during active disease.

This clone has a handful of counts. The chain recombines TRBV5-1 with TRBJ1-3, with 10 bases matching TRBD1. Germline CDR1 reads SGHRS; CDR2 reads YFSETQ. With 4 bases clipped from V and 4 bases from J, the junction kept 11 bases outside the gene matches. The CDR3 runs to 17 residues. This CDR3 is CASSLERGQGGGNTIYF. CDR3 DNA sequence: TGCGCCAGCAGCCTGGAACGAGGACAGGGGGGAGGAAACACCATATATTTT.

This clone was counted only a few times. This rearrangement joins TRBV7-3 to TRBJ1-1; possibly TRBD1 for D (5 bases). The ends were cut back, 5 bases at V and 7 bases at J, with 14 bases in the middle. This CDR3 spans 13 amino acids. Looked up from germline, CDR1 is SGHTA and CDR2 is FQGTGA. The chain's CDR3 is CASSNRPDSEAFF. CDR3 DNA: TGTGCCAGCAGCAACCGCCCAGACAGTGAAGCTTTCTTT. The full variable domain, its missing parts supplied by reference TRBV7-3 and TRBJ1-1, is GAGVSQTPSNKVTEKGKYVELRCDPISGHTALYWYRQSLGQGPEFLIYFQGTGAADDSGLPNDRFFAVRPEGSVSTLKIQRTERGDSAVYLCASSNRPDSEAFFGQGTRLTVV.

The chain recombines TRBV7-9 with TRBJ1-2; 9 nucleotides match TRBD1. Germline loops: CDR1 SEHNR, CDR2 FQNEAQ (reference sequence). With V trimmed by 1 base and J by 4 bases, 7 bases remained unmatched. The CDR3 has 16 amino acids. This CDR3 is CASSLGQGGLGYGYTF. Written as DNA, the CDR3 is TGTGCCAGCAGCTTAGGACAGGGGGGGCTTGGCTATGGCTACACCTTC.

The rearrangement links TRBV7-9 to TRBJ1-2; D is uncertain. The V gene's germline CDR1 is SEHNR and CDR2 FQNEAQ (reference sequence). V was trimmed by 3 bases and J by 3 bases, leaving 5 bases between them. This CDR3 spans 12 amino acids. This CDR3 is CASSFQDYGYTF. CDR3 nucleotides: TGTGCCAGCAGCTTCCAGGACTATGGCTACACCTTC.

The V call is TRBV12-3 or TRBV12-4, the J call TRBJ1-2, with 7 bases matching TRBD1. CDR3 length equals 13 residues. V trimming: 5 bases; J trimming: 3 bases; junction bases outside the gene matches: 3. CDR3 amino acids: CASSIGTDYGYTF. CDR3 DNA sequence: TGTGCCAGCAGTATCGGGACAGACTATGGCTACACCTTC.

This clone has a handful of counts. V is TRBV9 and J is TRBJ2-3; D gene uncertain. Trimming took 0 bases from V and 2 from J, leaving 13 bases between them. The length of the CDR3 is 16 residues. CDR1 is SGDLS, CDR2 YYNGEE, per germline. The CDR3 region is CASSVGPFGYTDTQYF. As DNA, the CDR3 is TGTGCCAGCAGCGTAGGCCCGTTCGGGTACACAGATACGCAGTATTTT.

The chain joins TRBV5-5 to TRBJ2-7; 12 bases are shared with TRBD2. The CDR3 consists of 15 residues. The germline CDR1 and CDR2 sequences are SGHKS and YYEKEE (reference sequence). V dropped 2 bases and J dropped 2; count of bases not matched to a gene: 2. The CDR3 DNA reads as TGTGCCAGCAGCTTAGGACTAGCGGGGACCTACGAGCAGTACTTC. It is translated as CASSLGLAGTYEQYF.

This clone has a handful of counts. This chain joins TRBV5-6 and TRBJ2-6; no reliable D call. Germline V gives CDR1 SGHDT, CDR2 YYEEEE. V lost 5 bases and J 3 bases, leaving 6 bases between the germline ends. The CDR3 consists of 13 residues. The CDR3 region has the DNA TGTGCCAGCAGGGCCTTTGGGGCCAACGTCCTGACTTTC. Residues: CASRAFGANVLTF.

V is TRBV5-1 and J is TRBJ2-5, with 7 bases matching TRBD1. After removal of 5 bases from V and 4 bases from J, the junction contained 8 bases not matched to a gene. CDR3 length: 14 residues. Germline V lookup: CDR1 SGHRS, CDR2 YFSETQ. The CDR3 DNA is TGCGCCAGCAGTCGGCAGGGGGAAAGAGAGACCCAGTACTTC. Protein: CASSRQGERETQYF.

The genes are TRBV5-1 and TRBJ2-7, with 9 bases aligning to TRBD2. This CDR3 has 15 amino acids. The V segment lost 0 bases and the J segment 1 base; nucleotides outside the gene matches: 2. Germline V CDR1 and CDR2: SGHRS, YFSETQ. DNA for the CDR3: TGCGCCAGCAGCTTGGGACTAGCGGAATCCTACGAGCAGTACTTC. Its translation is CASSLGLAESYEQYF.

The chain has TRBV5-5 and TRBJ1-3; D is undetermined. Germline lookup yields CDR1 SGHKS and CDR2 YYEKEE (reference sequence). Deletions cut 2 bases from V and 0 bases from J, with 9 bases between. CDR3 size: 15 residues. CDR3: CASSFWLSSGNTIYF. CDR3 nucleotide sequence: TGTGCCAGCAGCTTCTGGCTTTCCTCTGGAAACACCATATATTTT.

The chain couples TRBV16 to TRBJ1-5; 11 bases align to TRBD1. In germline, CDR1 is KGHSY, CDR2 FQNENV. Unmatched junction bases numbered 3, after V lost 2 bases and J lost 6 bases. The CDR3 consists of 15 residues. CDR3 bases: TGTGCCAGCAGCCAAGGACAGGGGGCAGGTCAGCCCCAGCATTTT. Its translation: CASSQGQGAGQPQHF.

V usage is TRBV27 and J usage is TRBJ1-1, with D perhaps TRBD1 (6 bases). Germline CDR1 and CDR2: MNHEY and SMNVEV (reference sequence). The CDR3 is 15 amino acids. V gave up 7 bases and J gave up 0 bases, with 15 bases separating them. The CDR3 protein is CASKYQGHMNTEAFF. The CDR3 nucleotides are TGTGCCAGCAAGTACCAGGGGCACATGAACACTGAAGCTTTCTTT.

V and J are TRBV9 and TRBJ1-3; TRBD1 might be the D (6 bases). Looked up from germline, CDR1 is SGDLS and CDR2 is YYNGEE. The V end was cut by 3 bases, the J end by 4 bases, with 14 bases between. The CDR3 loop spans 15 amino acids. Here the CDR3 reads CASSAQQGLGNTIYF. The CDR3 DNA is TGTGCCAGCAGCGCCCAACAGGGATTGGGAAACACCATATATTTT.

This clone was seen just once. The chain recombines TRBV6-5 with TRBJ1-5; D gene uncertain. Trimming shortened V by 8 bases and J by 6 bases, and 11 bases separated the two germline ends. The CDR3 consists of 12 residues. Per the germline V gene, CDR1 is MNHEY and CDR2 is SVGAGI. CDR3 bases: TGTGCCAGCGGTACCGGGGTTCAGCCCCAGCATTTT. Encoded protein: CASGTGVQPQHF.

This clone was counted only a few times. This chain links TRBV3-1 (or the pseudogene TRBV3-2) with TRBJ2-7; TRBD2 might be the D (6 bases). Germline CDR1 LGHDT, CDR2 YNNKEL (reference sequence). The CDR3 loop spans 15 amino acids. V shed 1 base and J shed 4 bases, with 14 bases lying between them. CDR3 DNA sequence: TGTGCCAGCAGCCAAGTATCCGGGGCGGGGTACGAGCAGTACTTC. It encodes CASSQVSGAGYEQYF.

The J gene is TRBJ1-4, the V gene TRBV7-9; 8 nucleotides agree with TRBD1. Germline lookup yields CDR1 SEHNR and CDR2 FQNEAQ (reference sequence). The CDR3 is made up of 14 amino acids. With 8 bases clipped from V and 2 bases from J, the junction kept 4 bases outside the gene matches. CDR3 loop: CASGQGTTNEKLFF. In DNA, the CDR3 is TGTGCCAGCGGACAGGGAACGACTAATGAAAAACTGTTTTTT.

The rearrangement joins TRBV18 to TRBJ2-4, with a weak D call TRBD1 (6 bases). The CDR3 loop spans 14 amino acids. The V end was cut by 2 bases, the J end by 7 bases, with 12 bases between. The V gene's germline CDR1 is KGHSH and CDR2 LQKENI. CDR3 nucleotide sequence: TGTGCCAGCTCACCAACAGGGCTTTACAACATTCAGTACTTC. Encoded protein: CASSPTGLYNIQYF.

V gene TRBV3-1 (or the pseudogene TRBV3-2) combines with J gene TRBJ2-1; D is perhaps TRBD2 (7 bases). V dropped 2 bases and J dropped 7 bases, with 18 bases sitting between them. CDR3 length equals 16 residues. Germline V gene data show CDR1 as LGHDT and CDR2 as YNNKEL (reference sequence). The CDR3 spells CASSQTGGRGRNEQFF. The CDR3 bases are TGTGCCAGCAGCCAAACGGGGGGCAGGGGACGGAATGAGCAGTTCTTC.

In its sample, this clone was seen once. V gene TRBV14 combines with J gene TRBJ2-1, with D possibly TRBD1 on 5 matching bases. Germline assignment: CDR1 SGHDN and CDR2 FVKESK. Deletions cut 4 bases from V and 5 bases from J, with 15 bases between. The CDR3 is 15 residues long. This CDR3 reads CASSPNRNNNNEQFF. In DNA, the CDR3 is TGTGCCAGCAGCCCGAACAGGAACAATAACAATGAGCAGTTCTTC. The whole variable domain, remainder taken from reference TRBV14 and TRBJ2-1, is EAGVTQFPSHSVIEKGQTVTLRCDPISGHDNLYWYRRVMGKEIKFLLHFVKESKQDESGMPNNRFLAERTGGTYSTLKVQPAELEDSGVYFCASSPNRNNNNEQFFGPGTRLTVL.

The rearrangement uses TRBV4-3 and TRBJ2-2, with 9 bases that match TRBD1. Trimming removed 4 bases from V and 4 bases from J; junction bases left unmatched: 4. This CDR3 comprises 15 residues. Germline CDR1 is LGHNA and CDR2 is YSLEER. CDR3 sequence: CASSLRQGGTGELFF. For the CDR3, the DNA is TGCGCCAGCAGCCTCCGACAGGGGGGCACCGGGGAGCTGTTTTTT.

This chain connects TRBV9 to TRBJ1-3; D is ambiguous. Germline V gene data show CDR1 as SGDLS and CDR2 as YYNGEE. Trimming shortened V by 0 bases and J by 0 bases, and 16 bases separated the two germline ends. The CDR3 is 18 residues long. In DNA form, the CDR3 reads TGTGCCAGCAGCGTAGACCCCCCCGAGGGATACTCTGGAAACACCATATATTTT. Translated, it gives CASSVDPPEGYSGNTIYF.

The chain recombines TRBV11-3 with TRBJ1-1; D remains unclear. With 1 base removed from V and 4 bases from J, the gap between germline ends came to 4 bases. In germline, CDR1 is SGHNT, CDR2 YENEEA. The CDR3 covers 12 residues. CDR3 protein: CASSLGATEAFF. The CDR3, as DNA: TGTGCCAGCAGCTTAGGGGCCACTGAAGCTTTCTTT.

The gene calls are TRBV6-5 and TRBJ1-6; 8 nucleotides line up with TRBD1. There are 15 residues in the CDR3. V trimming: 4 bases; J trimming: 9 bases; junction bases outside the gene matches: 8. CDR1 is MNHEY, CDR2 SVGAGI, per germline. In DNA, the CDR3 is TGTGCCAGCAGTTCCGTTGGACAGGGTCGTTCACCCCTCCACTTT. This translates into CASSSVGQGRSPLHF.